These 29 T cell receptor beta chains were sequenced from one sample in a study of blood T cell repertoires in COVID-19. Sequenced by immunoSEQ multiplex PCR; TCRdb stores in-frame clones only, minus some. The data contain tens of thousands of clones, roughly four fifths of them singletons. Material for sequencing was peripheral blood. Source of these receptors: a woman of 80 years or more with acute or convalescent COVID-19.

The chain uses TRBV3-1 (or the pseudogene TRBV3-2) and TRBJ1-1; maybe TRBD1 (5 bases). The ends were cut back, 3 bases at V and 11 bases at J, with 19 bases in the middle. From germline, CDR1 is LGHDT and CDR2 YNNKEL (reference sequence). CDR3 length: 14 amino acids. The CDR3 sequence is CASSHRAGVIGAFF. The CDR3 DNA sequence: TGTGCCAGCAGCCACAGGGCCGGCGTAATTGGTGCTTTCTTT.

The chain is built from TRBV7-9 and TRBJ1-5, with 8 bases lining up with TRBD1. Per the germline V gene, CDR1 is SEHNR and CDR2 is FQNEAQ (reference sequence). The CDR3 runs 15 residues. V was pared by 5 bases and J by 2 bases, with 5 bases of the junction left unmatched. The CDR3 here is CASSRTGYGNQPQHF. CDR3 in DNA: TGTGCCAGCAGCAGGACAGGGTATGGCAATCAGCCCCAGCATTTT.

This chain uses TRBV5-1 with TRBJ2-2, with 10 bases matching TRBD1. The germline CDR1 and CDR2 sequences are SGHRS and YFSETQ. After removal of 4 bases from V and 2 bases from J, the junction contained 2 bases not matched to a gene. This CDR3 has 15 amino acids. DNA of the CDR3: TGCGCCAGCAGCGGGACAGGGGACAACACCGGGGAGCTGTTTTTT. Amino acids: CASSGTGDNTGELFF.

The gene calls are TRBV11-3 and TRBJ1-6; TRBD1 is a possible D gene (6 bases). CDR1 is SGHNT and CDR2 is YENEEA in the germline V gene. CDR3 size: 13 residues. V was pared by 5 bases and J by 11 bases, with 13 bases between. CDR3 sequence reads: CASSPGQSAPLHF. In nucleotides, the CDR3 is TGTGCCAGCAGCCCGGGACAATCGGCACCCCTCCACTTT.

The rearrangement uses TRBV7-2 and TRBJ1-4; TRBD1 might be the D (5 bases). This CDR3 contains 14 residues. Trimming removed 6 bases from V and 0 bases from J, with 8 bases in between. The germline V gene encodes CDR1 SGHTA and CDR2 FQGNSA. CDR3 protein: CASRLQATNEKLFF. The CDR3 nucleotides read TGTGCCAGCAGATTACAGGCAACTAATGAAAAACTGTTTTTT. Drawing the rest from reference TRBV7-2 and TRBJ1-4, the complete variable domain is GAGVSQSPSNKVTEKGKDVELRCDPISGHTALYWYRQSLGQGLEFLIYFQGNSAPDKSGLPSDRFSAERTGGSVSTLTIQRTQQEDSAVYLCASRLQATNEKLFFGSGTQLSVL.

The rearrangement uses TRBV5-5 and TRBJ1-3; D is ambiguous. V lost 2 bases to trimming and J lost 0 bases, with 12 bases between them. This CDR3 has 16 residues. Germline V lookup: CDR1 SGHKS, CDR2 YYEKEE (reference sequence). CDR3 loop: CASSLEGGLSGNTIYF. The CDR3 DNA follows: TGTGCCAGCAGCTTAGAGGGCGGCCTCTCTGGAAACACCATATATTTT.

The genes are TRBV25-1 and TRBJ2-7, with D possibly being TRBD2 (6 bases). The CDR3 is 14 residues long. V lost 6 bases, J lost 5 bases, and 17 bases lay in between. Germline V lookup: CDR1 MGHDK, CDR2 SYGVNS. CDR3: CASRTVEGRDEQYF. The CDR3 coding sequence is TGTGCCAGCAGAACGGTGGAGGGTCGAGACGAGCAGTACTTC.

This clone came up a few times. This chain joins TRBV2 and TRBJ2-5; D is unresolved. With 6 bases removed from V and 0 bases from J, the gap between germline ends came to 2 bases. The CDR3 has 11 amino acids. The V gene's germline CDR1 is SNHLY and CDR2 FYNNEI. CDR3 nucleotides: TGTGCCAGCAGCTACCAAGAGACCCAGTACTTC. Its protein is CASSYQETQYF.

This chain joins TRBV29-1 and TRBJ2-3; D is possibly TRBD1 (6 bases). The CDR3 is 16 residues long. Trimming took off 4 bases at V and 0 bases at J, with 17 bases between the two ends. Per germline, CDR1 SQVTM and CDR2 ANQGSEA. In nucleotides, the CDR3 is TGCAGCGTTGGAGGCCAGGGACACCCTAGCACAGATACGCAGTATTTT. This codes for CSVGGQGHPSTDTQYF.

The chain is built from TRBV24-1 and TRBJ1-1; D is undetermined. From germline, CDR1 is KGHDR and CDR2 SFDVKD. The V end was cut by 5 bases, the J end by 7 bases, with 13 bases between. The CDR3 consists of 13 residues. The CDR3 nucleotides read TGTGCCACCAGTGTACAGAGTATTGTTGAAGCTTTCTTT. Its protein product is CATSVQSIVEAFF.

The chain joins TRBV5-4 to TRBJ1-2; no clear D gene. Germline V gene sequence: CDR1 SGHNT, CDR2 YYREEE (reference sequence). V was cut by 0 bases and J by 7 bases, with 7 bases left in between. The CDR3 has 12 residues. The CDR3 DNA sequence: TGTGCCAGCAGCTTGGTAGAGCGTGGCTACACCTTC. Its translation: CASSLVERGYTF.

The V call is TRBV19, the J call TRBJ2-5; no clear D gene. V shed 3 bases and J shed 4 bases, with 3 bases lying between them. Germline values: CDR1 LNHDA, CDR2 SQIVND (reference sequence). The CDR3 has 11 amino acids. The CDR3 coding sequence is TGTGCCAGTAGTATTAGAGAGACCCAGTACTTC. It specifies CASSIRETQYF.

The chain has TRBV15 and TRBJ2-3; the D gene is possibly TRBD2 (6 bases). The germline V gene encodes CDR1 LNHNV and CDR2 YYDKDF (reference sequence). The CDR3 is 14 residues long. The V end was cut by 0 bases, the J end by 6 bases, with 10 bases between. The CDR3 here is CATSRDRTSDTQYF. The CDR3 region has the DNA TGTGCCACCAGCAGAGATCGCACTAGCGATACGCAGTATTTT.

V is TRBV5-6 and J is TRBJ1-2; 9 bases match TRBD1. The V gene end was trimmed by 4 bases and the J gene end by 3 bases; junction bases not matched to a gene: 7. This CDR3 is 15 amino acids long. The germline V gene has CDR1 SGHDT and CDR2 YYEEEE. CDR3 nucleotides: TGTGCCAGCAGCCCCGGGACAGGGAACGACTATGGCTACACCTTC. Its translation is CASSPGTGNDYGYTF.

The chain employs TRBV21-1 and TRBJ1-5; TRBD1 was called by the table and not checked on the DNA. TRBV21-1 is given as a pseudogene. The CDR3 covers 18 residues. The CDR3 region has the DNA TGTGCCAGGGGGAGACATACCAAAGGGACAGAAGATTATCAGCCCCAGCATTTT. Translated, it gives CARGRHTKGTEDYQPQHF.

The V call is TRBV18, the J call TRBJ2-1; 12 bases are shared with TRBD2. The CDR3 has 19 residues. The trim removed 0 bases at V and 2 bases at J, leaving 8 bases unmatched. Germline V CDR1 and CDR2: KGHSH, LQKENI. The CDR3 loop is CASSPPGLAGGFTYNEQFF. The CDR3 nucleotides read TGTGCCAGCTCACCACCGGGGCTAGCGGGGGGGTTTACCTACAATGAGCAGTTCTTC.

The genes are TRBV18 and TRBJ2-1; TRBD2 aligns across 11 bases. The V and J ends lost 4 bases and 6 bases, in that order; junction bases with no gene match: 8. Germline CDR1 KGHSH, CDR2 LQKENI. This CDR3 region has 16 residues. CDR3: CASSQGTSGTFNEQFF. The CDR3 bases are TGTGCCAGCTCACAGGGGACTAGCGGCACCTTCAATGAGCAGTTCTTC. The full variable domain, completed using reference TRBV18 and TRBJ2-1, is NAGVMQNPRHLVRRRGQEARLRCSPMKGHSHVYWYRQLPEEGLKFMVYLQKENIIDESGMPKERFSAEFPKEGPSILRIQQVVRGDSAAYFCASSQGTSGTFNEQFFGPGTRLTVL.

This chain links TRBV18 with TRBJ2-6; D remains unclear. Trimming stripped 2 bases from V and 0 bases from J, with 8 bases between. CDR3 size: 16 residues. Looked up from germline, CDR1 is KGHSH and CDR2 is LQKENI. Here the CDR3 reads CASSPIPSSGANVLTF. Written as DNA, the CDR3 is TGTGCCAGCTCACCAATCCCCAGCTCTGGGGCCAACGTCCTGACTTTC.

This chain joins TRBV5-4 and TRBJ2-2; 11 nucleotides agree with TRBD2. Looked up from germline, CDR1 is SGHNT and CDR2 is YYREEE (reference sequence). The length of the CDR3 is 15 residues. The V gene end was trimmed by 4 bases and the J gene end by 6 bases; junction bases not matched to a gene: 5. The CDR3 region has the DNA TGTGCCAGCAGCGAGCTAGCGGGAGGAGCCGGGGAGCTGTTTTTT. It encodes CASSELAGGAGELFF.

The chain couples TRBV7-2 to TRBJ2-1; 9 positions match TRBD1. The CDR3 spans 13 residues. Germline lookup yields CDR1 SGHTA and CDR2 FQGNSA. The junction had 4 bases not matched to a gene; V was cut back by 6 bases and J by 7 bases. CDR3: CASRGTGQNEQFF. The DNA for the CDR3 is TGTGCCAGCAGGGGGACAGGGCAAAATGAGCAGTTCTTC. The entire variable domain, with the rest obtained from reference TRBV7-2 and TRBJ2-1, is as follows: GAGVSQSPSNKVTEKGKDVELRCDPISGHTALYWYRQSLGQGLEFLIYFQGNSAPDKSGLPSDRFSAERTGGSVSTLTIQRTQQEDSAVYLCASRGTGQNEQFFGPGTRLTVL.

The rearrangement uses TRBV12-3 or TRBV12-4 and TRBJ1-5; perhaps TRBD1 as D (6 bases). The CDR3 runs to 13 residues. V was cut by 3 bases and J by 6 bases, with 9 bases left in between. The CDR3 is CASSFSGVQPQHF. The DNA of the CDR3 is TGTGCCAGCAGTTTCTCAGGGGTTCAGCCCCAGCATTTT.

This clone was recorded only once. CDR3 sequence (DNA): TGTGCCAGTAGTCTTATGAGCCCCGGGGGAGGCTATGGCTACACCTTC. It encodes CASSLMSPGGGYGYTF. V and J are TRBV19 and TRBJ1-2; D is perhaps TRBD1 (5 bases). Germline CDR1 reads LNHDA; CDR2 reads SQIVND (reference sequence). Trimming cost V 5 bases and J 4 bases, with 20 bases left between them. This CDR3 is 16 amino acids long.

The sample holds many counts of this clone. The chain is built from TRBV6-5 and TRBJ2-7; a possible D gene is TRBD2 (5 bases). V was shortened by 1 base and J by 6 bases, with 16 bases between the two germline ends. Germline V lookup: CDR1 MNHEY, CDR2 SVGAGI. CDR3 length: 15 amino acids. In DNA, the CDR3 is TGTGCCAGCAGTTACTGGGTGGGAGAGTCGCGCGAGCAGTACTTC. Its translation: CASSYWVGESREQYF.

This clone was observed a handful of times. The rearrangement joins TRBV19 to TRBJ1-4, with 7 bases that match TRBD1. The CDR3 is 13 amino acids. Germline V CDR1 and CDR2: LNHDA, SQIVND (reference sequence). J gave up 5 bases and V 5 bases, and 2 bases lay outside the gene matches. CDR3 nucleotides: TGTGCCAGTAGTTCGGACAGGAATGAAAAACTGTTTTTT. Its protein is CASSSDRNEKLFF.

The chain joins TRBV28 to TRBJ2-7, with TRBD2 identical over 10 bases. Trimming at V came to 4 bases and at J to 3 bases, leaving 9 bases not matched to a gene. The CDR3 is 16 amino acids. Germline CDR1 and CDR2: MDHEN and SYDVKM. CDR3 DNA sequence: TGTGCCAGCAGTTACCCCCCTTGGACTAGCGGCTACGAGCAGTACTTC. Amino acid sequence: CASSYPPWTSGYEQYF. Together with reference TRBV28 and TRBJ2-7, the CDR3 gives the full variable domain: DVKVTQSSRYLVKRTGEKVFLECVQDMDHENMFWYRQDPGLGLRLIYFSYDVKMKEKGDIPEGYSVSREKKERFSLILESASTNQTSMYLCASSYPPWTSGYEQYFGPGTRLTVT.

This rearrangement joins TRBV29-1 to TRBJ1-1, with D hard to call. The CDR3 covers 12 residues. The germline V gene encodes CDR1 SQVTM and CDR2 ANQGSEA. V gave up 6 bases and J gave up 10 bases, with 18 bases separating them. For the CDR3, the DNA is TGCAGCGTCACTATGCCGGGGTTCGGAGCTTTCTTT. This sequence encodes CSVTMPGFGAFF.

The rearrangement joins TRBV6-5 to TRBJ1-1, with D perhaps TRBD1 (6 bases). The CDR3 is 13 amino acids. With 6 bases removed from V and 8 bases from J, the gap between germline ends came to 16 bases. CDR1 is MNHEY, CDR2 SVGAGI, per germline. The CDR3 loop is CASSPSRQGEAFF. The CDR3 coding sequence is TGTGCCAGCAGCCCATCCCGGCAGGGGGAAGCTTTCTTT.

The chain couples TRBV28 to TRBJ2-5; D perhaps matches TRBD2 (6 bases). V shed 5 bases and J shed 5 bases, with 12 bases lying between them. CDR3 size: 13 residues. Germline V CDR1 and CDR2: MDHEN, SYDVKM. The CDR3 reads CASSITSMETQYF. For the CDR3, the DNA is TGTGCCAGCAGTATTACTAGCATGGAGACCCAGTACTTC.

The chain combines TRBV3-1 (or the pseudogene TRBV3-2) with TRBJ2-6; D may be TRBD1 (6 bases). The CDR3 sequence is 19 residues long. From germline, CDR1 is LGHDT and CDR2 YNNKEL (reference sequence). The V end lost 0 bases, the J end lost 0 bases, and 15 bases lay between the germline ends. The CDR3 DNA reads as TGTGCCAGCAGCCAAGAATTGGGCAGGGGCTCCTCTGGGGCCAACGTCCTGACTTTC. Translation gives CASSQELGRGSSGANVLTF.